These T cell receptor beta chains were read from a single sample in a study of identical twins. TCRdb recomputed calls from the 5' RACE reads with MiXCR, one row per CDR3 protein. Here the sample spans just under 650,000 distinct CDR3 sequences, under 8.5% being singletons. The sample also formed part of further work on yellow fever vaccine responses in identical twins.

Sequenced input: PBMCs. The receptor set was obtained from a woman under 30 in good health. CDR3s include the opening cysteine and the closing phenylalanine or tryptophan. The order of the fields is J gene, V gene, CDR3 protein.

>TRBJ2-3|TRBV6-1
CASPDNTDTQYF
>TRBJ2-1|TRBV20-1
CSASPGTIGNEQFF
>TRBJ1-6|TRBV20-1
CSATPGQGFSYNSPLHF
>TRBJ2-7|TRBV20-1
CSARVPTGSSYEQYF
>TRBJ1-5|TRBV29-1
CSVVWGSNQPQHF
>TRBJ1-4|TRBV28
CASSTIIGTNEKLFF
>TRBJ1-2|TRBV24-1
CATSDSGISYGYTF
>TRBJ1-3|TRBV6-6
CASSYSDPRSGNTIYF
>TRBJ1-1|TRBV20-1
CSAREGQSNTEAFF
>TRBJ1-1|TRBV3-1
CASSQVTGPEAFF
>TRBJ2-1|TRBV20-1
CCARDPRQDALTQEQFF
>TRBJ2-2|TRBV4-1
CASSQDSGFGELFF
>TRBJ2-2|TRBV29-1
CSAVGQVNTGELFF
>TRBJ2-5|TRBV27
CASSSWGQKETQYF
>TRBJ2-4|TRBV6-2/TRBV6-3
CASSYRDRLLAKNIQYF
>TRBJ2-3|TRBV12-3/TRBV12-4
CTSSLFGRGRASTDTQYF
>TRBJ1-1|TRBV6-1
CASSVVGGQNTEAFF
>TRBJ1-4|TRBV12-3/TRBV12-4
CASSWQRGEKLFF
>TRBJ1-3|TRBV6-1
CASTPDGSSRNTIYF
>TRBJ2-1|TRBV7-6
CASRQPGQGFNEQFF
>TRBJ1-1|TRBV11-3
CASSFTGVDTEAFF
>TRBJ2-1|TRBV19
CASSIPSGTSGNEQFF
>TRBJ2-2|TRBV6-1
CASSPDRGQTGELFF
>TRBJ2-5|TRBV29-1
CSVEYGGLEETQYF
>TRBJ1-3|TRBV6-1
CATRAGAHSGNTIYF
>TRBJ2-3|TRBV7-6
CASSPREGPDTQYF
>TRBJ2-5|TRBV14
CASSHPGSIQETQYF
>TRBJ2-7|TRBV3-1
CASSLDHEQYF
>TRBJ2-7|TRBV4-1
CASSQPRDSKGYEQYF
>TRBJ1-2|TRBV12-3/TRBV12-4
CASSLYDYGYTF
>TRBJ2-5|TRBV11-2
CASSSVQTQYF
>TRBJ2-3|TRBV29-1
CSAGLAGGQVDTQYF
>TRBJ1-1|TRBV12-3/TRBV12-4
CASSRSTEAFF
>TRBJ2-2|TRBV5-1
CASSLDWGTTGELFF
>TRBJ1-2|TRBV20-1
CSAETGAGYTF
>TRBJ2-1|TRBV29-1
CSVGGLAGVNEQFF
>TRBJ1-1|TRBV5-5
CASSFRTGAHLSNTEAFF
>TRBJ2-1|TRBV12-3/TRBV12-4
CASRGVVAQFF
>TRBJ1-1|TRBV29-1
CSVTGEAFF
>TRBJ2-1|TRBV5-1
CASSLDGQNNEQFF
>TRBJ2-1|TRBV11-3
CASSLYQREINEQFF
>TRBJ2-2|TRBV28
CASSLEGIWAKNTGELFF
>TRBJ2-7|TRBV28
CASGRGAYEQYF
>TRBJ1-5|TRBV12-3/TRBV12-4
CASSSQGGSNQPQHF
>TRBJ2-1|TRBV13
CATGPGWTSGGNEQFF
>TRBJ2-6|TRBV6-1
CASRQVLLSGANVLTF
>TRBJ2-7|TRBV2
CASTQGYEQYF
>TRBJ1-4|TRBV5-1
CASSSGTGVNEKLFF
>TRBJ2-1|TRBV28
CASRLSGAYNEQFF
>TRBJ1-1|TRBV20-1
CRVVSTEAFF
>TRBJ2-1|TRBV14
CASSQERLRSYNEQFF
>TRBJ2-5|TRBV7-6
CASSQTGTGGSETQYF
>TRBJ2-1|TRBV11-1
CASSFGGAGGQSYNEQFF
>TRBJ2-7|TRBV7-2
CASSFWGHLDEQYF
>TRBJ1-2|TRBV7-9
CASSLTGTGANYGYTF